A selection of T cell receptor beta chains follows, all from one sample in a study of a mutant IDH1 vaccine in newly diagnosed glioma. Their target antigens are unknown. TCRdb keeps only in-frame clones here, not all; method: immunoSEQ multiplex PCR. The repertoire holds roughly 42,000 clones, with approximately 83% as singletons. This sample comprised PBMCs, obtained from a glioma patient whose treatment included an IDH1 peptide vaccine. The receptors derive from a man aged 35 to 55 with glioma. Both conserved end residues are part of each CDR3. Each record gives: J gene, D gene, V gene, clone size, CDR3 DNA, CDR3 protein. The D gene is left open where the match is weak. Not every row has a clone size; where given, it reads once, few, many or a size class.

J gene: TRBJ1-5
D gene: .
V gene: TRBV9
clone size: .
CDR3 DNA: TGTGCCAGCAGCGTAGGAGAAGTAAGAAATCAGCCCCAGCATTTT
CDR3 protein: CASSVGEVRNQPQHF

J gene: TRBJ1-4
D gene: TRBD1
V gene: TRBV6-5
clone size: .
CDR3 DNA: TGTGCCAGCAGGACAGGGTTTGAAAAACTGTTTTTT
CDR3 protein: CASRTGFEKLFF

J gene: TRBJ1-1
D gene: .
V gene: TRBV10-3
clone size: medium-sized
CDR3 DNA: TGTGCCATCAGTGTATCGGAGGGGAACACTGAAGCTTTCTTT
CDR3 protein: CAISVSEGNTEAFF

J gene: TRBJ2-7
D gene: TRBD2
V gene: TRBV10-3
clone size: .
CDR3 DNA: TGTGCCATCAGGGCTAGCGGGACGGTTTACGAGCAGTACTTC
CDR3 protein: CAIRASGTVYEQYF

J gene: TRBJ1-5
D gene: TRBD1
V gene: TRBV7-2
clone size: .
CDR3 DNA: TGTGCCAGCAGTCTCAACACAGGGGGCGCGGGTCAGCCCCAGCATTTT
CDR3 protein: CASSLNTGGAGQPQHF

J gene: TRBJ1-1
D gene: .
V gene: TRBV29-1
clone size: .
CDR3 DNA: TGCAGCGTTGATGGCACTGAAGCTTTCTTT
CDR3 protein: CSVDGTEAFF

J gene: TRBJ2-1
D gene: TRBD2
V gene: TRBV5-4
clone size: .
CDR3 DNA: TGTGCCAGCAGCGTGGGACTAGCGGGAGCGGGGCAGTTCTTC
CDR3 protein: CASSVGLAGAGQFF

J gene: TRBJ2-3
D gene: .
V gene: TRBV29-1
clone size: .
CDR3 DNA: TGCAGCGTCTCGGAGGTAGGAGATACGCAGTATTTT
CDR3 protein: CSVSEVGDTQYF

J gene: TRBJ2-5
D gene: TRBD1
V gene: TRBV2
clone size: .
CDR3 DNA: TGTGCCAGCAGTCCAACAGGGGTTGGGGCAGAGACCCAGTACTTC
CDR3 protein: CASSPTGVGAETQYF

J gene: TRBJ1-1
D gene: .
V gene: TRBV5-6
clone size: .
CDR3 DNA: TGTGCCAGCATCTTGAGGTCTCCCGGCCAGATGGGAACTGAAGCTTTCTTT
CDR3 protein: CASILRSPGQMGTEAFF

J gene: TRBJ2-2
D gene: TRBD1
V gene: TRBV9
clone size: once
CDR3 DNA: TGTGCCAGCGGACAGGCAAACACCGGGGAGCTGTTTTTT
CDR3 protein: CASGQANTGELFF

J gene: TRBJ2-3
D gene: TRBD2
V gene: TRBV5-4
clone size: .
CDR3 DNA: TGTGCCAGCAGCTACAGGCTAGCGGGATTAGATACGCAGTATTTT
CDR3 protein: CASSYRLAGLDTQYF

J gene: TRBJ2-3
D gene: .
V gene: TRBV9
clone size: .
CDR3 DNA: TGTGCCAGCAGCGGACAGGTCCCAGATACGCAGTATTTT
CDR3 protein: CASSGQVPDTQYF

J gene: TRBJ2-4
D gene: TRBD2
V gene: TRBV5-4
clone size: .
CDR3 DNA: TGTGCCAGCAGTCCGGGACTAGCGGGAGGACTAGCCAAAAACATTCAGTACTTC
CDR3 protein: CASSPGLAGGLAKNIQYF

J gene: TRBJ2-3
D gene: TRBD1
V gene: TRBV6-6
clone size: .
CDR3 DNA: TGTGCCAGCAGTTCCCGGGACAGCGGCACAGATACGCAGTATTTT
CDR3 protein: CASSSRDSGTDTQYF

J gene: TRBJ2-1
D gene: .
V gene: TRBV28
clone size: .
CDR3 DNA: TGTGCCAGCAGTTCGCCAGGGTGGGAACAGTTCTTC
CDR3 protein: CASSSPGWEQFF

J gene: TRBJ1-1
D gene: .
V gene: TRBV6-5
clone size: .
CDR3 DNA: TGTGCCAGCAGTTACTCCCTGAACACTGAAGCTTTCTTT
CDR3 protein: CASSYSLNTEAFF

J gene: TRBJ2-7
D gene: .
V gene: TRBV7-9
clone size: .
CDR3 DNA: TGTGCCAGCAGCCCCATCCCTCTGCTGCAGTACTTC
CDR3 protein: CASSPIPLLQYF

J gene: TRBJ2-5
D gene: .
V gene: TRBV6-6
clone size: .
CDR3 DNA: TGTGCCAGCAGCTACTTCGGCAGAAAAGAGACCCAGTACTTC
CDR3 protein: CASSYFGRKETQYF

J gene: TRBJ2-6
D gene: TRBD2
V gene: TRBV7-9
clone size: .
CDR3 DNA: TGTGCCGGGGGACTAGCGGGAGATAGTGGGGCCAACGTCCTGACTTTC
CDR3 protein: CAGGLAGDSGANVLTF

J gene: TRBJ2-1
D gene: .
V gene: TRBV27
clone size: .
CDR3 DNA: TGTGCCAGCAGCCGGACACATTACAATGAGCAGTTCTTC
CDR3 protein: CASSRTHYNEQFF

J gene: TRBJ2-7
D gene: .
V gene: TRBV2
clone size: few
CDR3 DNA: TGTGCCAGCAGTGAAGGCATTCTAGGTTCCTACGAGCAGTACTTC
CDR3 protein: CASSEGILGSYEQYF

J gene: TRBJ2-7
D gene: .
V gene: TRBV5-1
clone size: .
CDR3 DNA: TGCGCCAGCAGCTTGGGGACAGATAAATACGAGCAGTACTTC
CDR3 protein: CASSLGTDKYEQYF

J gene: TRBJ2-3
D gene: .
V gene: TRBV13
clone size: .
CDR3 DNA: TGTGCCAGCAGCTTAGGGGCGGGACCGGATACGCAGTATTTT
CDR3 protein: CASSLGAGPDTQYF

J gene: TRBJ2-7
D gene: TRBD2
V gene: TRBV6-6
clone size: .
CDR3 DNA: TGTGCCAGCAGTACCCCTAGCGGATCCTACGAGCAGTACTTC
CDR3 protein: CASSTPSGSYEQYF

J gene: TRBJ1-1
D gene: .
V gene: TRBV7-9
clone size: .
CDR3 DNA: TGTGCCAGCAGCCCCGGGGGGGCCGCAAGGAACACTGAAGCTTTCTTT
CDR3 protein: CASSPGGAARNTEAFF

J gene: TRBJ2-2
D gene: TRBD1
V gene: TRBV5-4
clone size: .
CDR3 DNA: TGTGCCAGCAGCTTGGGTAGGGGGCCGGGCACCGGGGAGCTGTTTTTT
CDR3 protein: CASSLGRGPGTGELFF

J gene: TRBJ1-5
D gene: .
V gene: TRBV4-1
clone size: few
CDR3 DNA: TGCGCCAGCAGCCAAGAGGACAGAGATCAGCCCCAGCATTTT
CDR3 protein: CASSQEDRDQPQHF

J gene: TRBJ1-2
D gene: .
V gene: TRBV5-4
clone size: few
CDR3 DNA: TGTGCCAGCACTTGGTCGAGTAACTATGGCTACACCTTC
CDR3 protein: CASTWSSNYGYTF

J gene: TRBJ1-2
D gene: .
V gene: TRBV4-3
clone size: .
CDR3 DNA: TGCGCCAGCAGCCAAGGTCTAACAGGGCAAAACTATGGCTACACCTTC
CDR3 protein: CASSQGLTGQNYGYTF

J gene: TRBJ2-7
D gene: .
V gene: TRBV7-2
clone size: .
CDR3 DNA: TGTGCCAGCAGCTTAGCTGGACTTCCCTACGAGCAGTACTTC
CDR3 protein: CASSLAGLPYEQYF

J gene: TRBJ2-3
D gene: TRBD1
V gene: TRBV7-9
clone size: .
CDR3 DNA: TGTGCCAGCAGAACGAGGACAGGCTTCACAGATACGCAGTATTTT
CDR3 protein: CASRTRTGFTDTQYF

J gene: TRBJ2-3
D gene: .
V gene: TRBV5-1
clone size: .
CDR3 DNA: TGCGCCAGCAGCTTTCCCGGGGAAGATACGCAGTATTTT
CDR3 protein: CASSFPGEDTQYF

J gene: TRBJ1-3
D gene: .
V gene: TRBV25-1
clone size: .
CDR3 DNA: TGTGCCAGCAGTGAATACGGTGGCTCTGGAAACACCATATATTTT
CDR3 protein: CASSEYGGSGNTIYF

J gene: TRBJ1-2
D gene: .
V gene: TRBV13
clone size: .
CDR3 DNA: TGTGCCAGCAGCTTACTAGGGTTCCCACCTAACTATGGCTACACCTTC
CDR3 protein: CASSLLGFPPNYGYTF

J gene: TRBJ2-7
D gene: .
V gene: TRBV28
clone size: once
CDR3 DNA: TGTGCCAGCAGCAATCTGGCTAGTGGAAAGGACGAGCAGTACTTC
CDR3 protein: CASSNLASGKDEQYF

J gene: TRBJ2-6
D gene: .
V gene: TRBV5-4
clone size: .
CDR3 DNA: TGTGCCAGCAGCTTGGGCAGCCCGAGCTCTGGGGCCAACGTCCTGACTTTC
CDR3 protein: CASSLGSPSSGANVLTF

J gene: TRBJ2-7
D gene: .
V gene: TRBV20-1
clone size: .
CDR3 DNA: TGCAGTGCTTACGATACCTACGAGCAGTACTTC
CDR3 protein: CSAYDTYEQYF

J gene: TRBJ2-7
D gene: TRBD1
V gene: TRBV6-5
clone size: once
CDR3 DNA: TGTGCCAGCAGTTACTCGAGTGACAGGGTATTCCCCGAGCAGTACTTC
CDR3 protein: CASSYSSDRVFPEQYF

J gene: TRBJ2-7
D gene: .
V gene: TRBV18
clone size: .
CDR3 DNA: TGTGCCAGCTCACCAATGGACGGAGCGGTCTACGAGCAGTACTTC
CDR3 protein: CASSPMDGAVYEQYF

J gene: TRBJ1-1
D gene: .
V gene: TRBV7-9
clone size: once
CDR3 DNA: TGTGCCAGCAGCAAATCAAGGAGTGGCGCTGAAGCTTTCTTT
CDR3 protein: CASSKSRSGAEAFF

J gene: TRBJ2-1
D gene: TRBD1
V gene: TRBV7-9
clone size: .
CDR3 DNA: TGTGCCAGCAGCTTAACGACAGGGGGCGGCAATGAGCAGTTCTTC
CDR3 protein: CASSLTTGGGNEQFF

J gene: TRBJ2-7
D gene: TRBD1
V gene: TRBV5-1
clone size: .
CDR3 DNA: TGCGCCAGCAGCTCAGGGGGACAGGCTAACTACGAGCAGTACTTC
CDR3 protein: CASSSGGQANYEQYF

J gene: TRBJ2-3
D gene: .
V gene: TRBV29-1
clone size: .
CDR3 DNA: TGCAGCGTGATAGGAAACACCTTTGGTGATACGCAGTATTTT
CDR3 protein: CSVIGNTFGDTQYF

J gene: TRBJ2-1
D gene: TRBD2
V gene: TRBV23-1
clone size: .
CDR3 DNA: TGCGCCAGCAGTCAATGTGGGACTAGCCTTAGGGGGTATGTTAACAATGAGCAGTTCTTC
CDR3 protein: CASSQCGTSLRGYVNNEQFF

J gene: TRBJ2-5
D gene: .
V gene: TRBV7-8
clone size: few
CDR3 DNA: TGTGCCAGCAGCTCTCTGCGGCAAGAGACCCAGTACTTC
CDR3 protein: CASSSLRQETQYF

J gene: TRBJ1-1
D gene: TRBD1
V gene: TRBV7-9
clone size: .
CDR3 DNA: TGTGCCAGCAGCCCTACAGGGGACACTGAAGCTTTCTTT
CDR3 protein: CASSPTGDTEAFF

J gene: TRBJ2-1
D gene: TRBD2
V gene: TRBV4-1
clone size: .
CDR3 DNA: TGCGCCAGCAGCCAAGCTCTAGCGGGAGCCAGGGGTGAGCAGTTCTTC
CDR3 protein: CASSQALAGARGEQFF

J gene: TRBJ2-1
D gene: TRBD2
V gene: TRBV6-5
clone size: .
CDR3 DNA: TGTGCCAGCAGTTACTGGGGCACTAGCGGCAATGAGCAGTTCTTC
CDR3 protein: CASSYWGTSGNEQFF

J gene: TRBJ1-2
D gene: .
V gene: TRBV29-1
clone size: .
CDR3 DNA: TGCAGCGTTGAATCGGGACCCTATGGCTACACCTTC
CDR3 protein: CSVESGPYGYTF

J gene: TRBJ2-7
D gene: TRBD1
V gene: TRBV15
clone size: .
CDR3 DNA: TGTGCCACCAGCAGGATAAACAGGGGGGCCTACGAGCAGTACTTC
CDR3 protein: CATSRINRGAYEQYF